This TCR beta chain was identified in a study of T cell changes during pregnancy in multiple sclerosis. Looked up from germline, CDR1 is SGHRS and CDR2 is YFSETQ. Trimming removed 4 bases from V and 8 bases from J; junction bases left unmatched: 4. The CDR3 is 12 residues long. The repertoire was sequenced with immunoSEQ multiplex PCR; TCRdb's copy has only in-frame clones and lacks some. The sample includes tens of thousands of clones, 93% seen only once; the top ten take approximately 1.8%. The material was peripheral blood, obtained after pregnancy. The chain has TRBV5-1 and TRBJ1-2, with 8 bases fitting TRBD1. The sequence came from a female donor with multiple sclerosis, enrolled in a pregnancy study. In DNA, the CDR3 is TGCGCCAGCAGCCTGACAGGGGAAGGCTACACCTTC. Translated: CASSLTGEGYTF.